This TCR beta chain appears in the sequencing data of a study of blood T cell repertoires in COVID-19. Study background: Both acute and convalescent COVID-19 samples were obtained from the United States, Italy and Spain. The cDNA or gDNA used as material had been derived from T cells, B-cell-depleted T cells, or PBMCs.

The protocol was immunoSEQ multiplex PCR, while the TCRdb copy is restricted to in-frame clones and leaves out a portion. The data hold 40,000 or so clones, with 70% to 90% observed a single time. V lost 5 bases and J lost 0, with 9 bases in between. CDR1 is SGHAT, CDR2 FQNNGV, per germline. This CDR3 has 14 amino acids. Sequenced: peripheral blood. The chain couples TRBV11-2 to TRBJ2-3, with D tentatively TRBD2 (5 bases). The clonotype originates from a human donor in a cohort sampled during active COVID-19. The CDR3 DNA is TGTGCCAGCAGCCCCACGGGGAGCACAGATACGCAGTATTTT. This gives the protein CASSPTGSTDTQYF.